This TCR beta chain was identified during a study of T cells after yellow fever vaccination. This CDR3 region has 15 residues. V shed 5 bases, J shed 6 bases, and the junction held 4 bases outside the gene matches. TCRdb redid the calling of the 5' RACE reads with MiXCR, one entry per CDR3 protein. Of 350,000 to 450,000 distinct CDR3 sequences listed, roughly 6.1% are singletons. The sample holds a few counts of this clonotype. This chain joins TRBV12-3 or TRBV12-4 and TRBJ2-5, with 15 bases aligning to TRBD2. The receptor was derived from a man aged 30 to 45 who received the YFV17D yellow fever vaccine. The sample was PBMCs, taken 5 days after the yellow fever booster vaccination. CDR3 in DNA: TGTGCCAGCAGTCCCGGGACTAGCGGGAGGAAGACCCAGTACTTC. It codes for CASSPGTSGRKTQYF.